This TCR beta chain emerged from a study of blood T cell repertoires in COVID-19. Study-wide context: Samples representing acute and convalescent COVID-19 were sourced from the United States, Italy and Spain. Sample material is recorded as cDNA or gDNA derived from T cells, B-cell-depleted T cells, or PBMCs.

From germline, CDR1 is LNHDA and CDR2 SQIVND (reference sequence). The CDR3 totals 14 residues. V lost 3 bases to trimming and J lost 2 bases, with 8 bases between them. Using immunoSEQ multiplex PCR, the repertoire was profiled, and TCRdb retains in-frame clones only, with some absent. In the table there are 150,000 to 200,000 clones, approximately 92% of which are singletons. Enrolled through a virtual design, the participants were between about 18 and 100 years of age and came from under 25 US areas. In assigning cohorts, the study relied on participant-reported clinical history. This chain connects TRBV19 to TRBJ1-5; no reliable D call. The TCR originated in a woman aged 40 to 50 with acute COVID-19. The specimen sequenced was PBMCs or T cells enriched from blood (not recorded which). The CDR3 coding sequence is TGTGCCAGTAGTATGGGTCGGGGCAATCAGCCCCAGCATTTT. It specifies CASSMGRGNQPQHF.